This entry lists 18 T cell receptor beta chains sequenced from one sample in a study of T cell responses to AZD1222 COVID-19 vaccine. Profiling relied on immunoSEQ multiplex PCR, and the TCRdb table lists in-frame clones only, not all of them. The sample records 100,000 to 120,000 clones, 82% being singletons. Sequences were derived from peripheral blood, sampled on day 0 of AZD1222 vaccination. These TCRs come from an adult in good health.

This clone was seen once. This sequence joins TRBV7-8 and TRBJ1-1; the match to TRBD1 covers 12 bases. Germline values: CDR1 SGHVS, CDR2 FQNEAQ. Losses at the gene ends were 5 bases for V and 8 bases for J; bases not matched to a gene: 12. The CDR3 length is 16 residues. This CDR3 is CASSLGTGGSLLEAFF. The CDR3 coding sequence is TGTGCCAGCAGCCTAGGGACAGGGGGCTCTCTGTTAGAAGCTTTCTTT. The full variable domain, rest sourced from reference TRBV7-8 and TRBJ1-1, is GAGVSQSPRYKVAKRGQDVALRCDPISGHVSLFWYQQALGQGPEFLTYFQNEAQLDKSGLPSDRFFAERPEGSVSTLKIQRTQQEDSAVYLCASSLGTGGSLLEAFFGQGTRLTVV.

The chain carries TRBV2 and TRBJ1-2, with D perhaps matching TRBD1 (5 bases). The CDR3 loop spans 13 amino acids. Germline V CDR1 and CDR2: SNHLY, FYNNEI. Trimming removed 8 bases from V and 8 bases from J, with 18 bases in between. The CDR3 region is CASGVGQGRGYTF. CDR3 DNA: TGTGCCAGCGGAGTTGGGCAGGGACGCGGCTACACCTTC.

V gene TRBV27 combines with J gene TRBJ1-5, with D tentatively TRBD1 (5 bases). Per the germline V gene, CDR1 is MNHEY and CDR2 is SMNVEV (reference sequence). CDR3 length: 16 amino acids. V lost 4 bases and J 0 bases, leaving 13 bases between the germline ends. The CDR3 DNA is TGTGCCAGCAGTTCCTACTGGGACCCTAGCAATCAGCCCCAGCATTTT. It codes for CASSSYWDPSNQPQHF.

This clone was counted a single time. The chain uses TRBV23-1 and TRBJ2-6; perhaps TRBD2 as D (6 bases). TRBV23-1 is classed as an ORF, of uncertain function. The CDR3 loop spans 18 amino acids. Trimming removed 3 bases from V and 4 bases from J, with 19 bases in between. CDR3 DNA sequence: TGCGCCAGCAGTCATTGGGGGGAAACAGGAGACGGGGCCAACGTCCTGACTTTC. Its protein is CASSHWGETGDGANVLTF.

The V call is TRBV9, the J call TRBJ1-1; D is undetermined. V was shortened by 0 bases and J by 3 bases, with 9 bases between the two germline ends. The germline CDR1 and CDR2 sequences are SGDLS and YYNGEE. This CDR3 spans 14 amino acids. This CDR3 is CASSVDQDYTEAFF. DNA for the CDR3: TGTGCCAGCAGCGTAGATCAGGATTACACTGAAGCTTTCTTT.

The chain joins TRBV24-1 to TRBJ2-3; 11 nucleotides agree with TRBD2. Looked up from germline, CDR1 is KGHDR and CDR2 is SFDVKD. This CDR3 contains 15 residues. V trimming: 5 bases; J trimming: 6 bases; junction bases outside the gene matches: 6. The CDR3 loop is CATSATGTSGDTQYF. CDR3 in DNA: TGTGCCACCAGTGCTACCGGGACTAGCGGCGATACGCAGTATTTT.

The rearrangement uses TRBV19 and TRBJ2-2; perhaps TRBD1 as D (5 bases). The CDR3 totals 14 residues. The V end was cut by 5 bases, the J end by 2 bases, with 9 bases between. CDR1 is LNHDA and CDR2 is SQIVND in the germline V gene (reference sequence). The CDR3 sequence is CASSARGNTGELFF. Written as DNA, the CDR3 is TGTGCCAGTAGTGCTAGGGGTAACACCGGGGAGCTGTTTTTT.

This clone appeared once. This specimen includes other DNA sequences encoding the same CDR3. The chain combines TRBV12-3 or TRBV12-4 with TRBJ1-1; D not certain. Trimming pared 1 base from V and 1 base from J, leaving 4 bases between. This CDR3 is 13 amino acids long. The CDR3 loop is CASSLVGNTEAFF. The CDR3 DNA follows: TGTGCCAGCAGTTTAGTGGGGAACACTGAAGCTTTCTTT.

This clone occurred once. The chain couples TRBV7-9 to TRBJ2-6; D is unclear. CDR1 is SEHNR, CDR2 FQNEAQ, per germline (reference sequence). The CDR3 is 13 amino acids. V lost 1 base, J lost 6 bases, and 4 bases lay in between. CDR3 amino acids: CASSLGPANVLTF. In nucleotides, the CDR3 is TGTGCCAGCAGCTTAGGCCCGGCCAACGTCCTGACTTTC.

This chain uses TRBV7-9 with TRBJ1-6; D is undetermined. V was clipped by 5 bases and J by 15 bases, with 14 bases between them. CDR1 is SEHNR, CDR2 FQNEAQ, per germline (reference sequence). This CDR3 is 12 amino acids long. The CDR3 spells CASSQTFKDLHF. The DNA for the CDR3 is TGTGCCAGCAGCCAGACCTTCAAGGACCTCCACTTT.

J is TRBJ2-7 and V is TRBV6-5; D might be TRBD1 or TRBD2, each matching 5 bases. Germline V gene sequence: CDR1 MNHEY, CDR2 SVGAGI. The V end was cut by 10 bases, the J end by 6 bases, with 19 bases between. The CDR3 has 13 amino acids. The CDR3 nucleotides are TGTGCCACTCTTAGGGAGAGGGGCGGCGAGCAGTACTTC. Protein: CATLRERGGEQYF.

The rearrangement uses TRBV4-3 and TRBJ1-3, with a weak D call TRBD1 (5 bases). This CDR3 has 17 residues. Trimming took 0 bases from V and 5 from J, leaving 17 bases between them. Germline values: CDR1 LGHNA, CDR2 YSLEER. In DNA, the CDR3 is TGCGCCAGCAGCCAAGATCTCCCAGGGCTCATGCGAAACACCATATATTTT. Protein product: CASSQDLPGLMRNTIYF.

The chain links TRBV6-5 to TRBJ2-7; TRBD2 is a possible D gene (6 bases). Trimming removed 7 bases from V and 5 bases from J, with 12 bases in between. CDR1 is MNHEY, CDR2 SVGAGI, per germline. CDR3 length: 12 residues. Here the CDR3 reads CASKLGGNEQYF. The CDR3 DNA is TGTGCCAGCAAGTTGGGGGGTAACGAGCAGTACTTC.

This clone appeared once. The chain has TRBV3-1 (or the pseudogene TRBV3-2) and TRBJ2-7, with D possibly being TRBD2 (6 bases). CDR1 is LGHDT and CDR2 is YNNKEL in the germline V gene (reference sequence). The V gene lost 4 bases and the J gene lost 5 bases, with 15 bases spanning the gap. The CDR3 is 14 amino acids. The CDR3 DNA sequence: TGTGCCAGCAGCCCCCAGCGCGGGATCCACGAGCAGTACTTC. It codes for CASSPQRGIHEQYF.

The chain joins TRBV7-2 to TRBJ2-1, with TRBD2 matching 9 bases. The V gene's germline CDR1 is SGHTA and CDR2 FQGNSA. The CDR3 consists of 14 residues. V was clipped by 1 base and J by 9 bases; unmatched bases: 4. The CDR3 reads CASSLGGGAFEQFF. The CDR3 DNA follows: TGTGCCAGCAGCTTAGGCGGGGGGGCTTTTGAGCAGTTCTTC.

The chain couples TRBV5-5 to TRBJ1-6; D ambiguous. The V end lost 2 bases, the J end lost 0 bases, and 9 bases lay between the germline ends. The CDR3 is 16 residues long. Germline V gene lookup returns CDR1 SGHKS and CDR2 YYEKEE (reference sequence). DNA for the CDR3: TGTGCCAGCAGCTTCGAGACCGCCTCCTATAATTCACCCCTCCACTTT. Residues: CASSFETASYNSPLHF.

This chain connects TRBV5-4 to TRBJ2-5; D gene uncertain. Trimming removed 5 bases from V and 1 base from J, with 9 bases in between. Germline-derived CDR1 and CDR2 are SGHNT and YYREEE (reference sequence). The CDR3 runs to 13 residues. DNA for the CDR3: TGTGCCAGCAGGGATAACGGCCAAGAGACCCAGTACTTC. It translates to CASRDNGQETQYF.

The CDR3 loop is CASSVNSGGAEADTQYF. CDR3 in DNA: TGTGCCAGCAGCGTGAATAGCGGGGGGGCGGAGGCAGATACGCAGTATTTT. The rearrangement links TRBV9 to TRBJ2-3; 11 nucleotides match TRBD2. V was clipped by 2 bases and J by 4 bases; unmatched bases: 9. The germline CDR1 and CDR2 sequences are SGDLS and YYNGEE. The CDR3 loop spans 17 amino acids.